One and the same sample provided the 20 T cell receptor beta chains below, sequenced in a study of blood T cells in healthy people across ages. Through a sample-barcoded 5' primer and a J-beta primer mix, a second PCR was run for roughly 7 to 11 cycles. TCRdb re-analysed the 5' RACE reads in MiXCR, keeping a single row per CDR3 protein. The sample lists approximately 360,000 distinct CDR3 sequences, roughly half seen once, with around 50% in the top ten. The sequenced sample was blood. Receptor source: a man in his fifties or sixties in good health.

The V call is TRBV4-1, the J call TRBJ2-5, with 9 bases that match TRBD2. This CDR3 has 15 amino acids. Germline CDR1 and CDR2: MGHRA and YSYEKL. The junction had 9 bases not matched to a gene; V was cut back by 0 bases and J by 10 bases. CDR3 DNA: TGCGCCAGCAGCCAAGATGAGGCTAGCGGGGAGGTCCAGTACTTC. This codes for CASSQDEASGEVQYF.

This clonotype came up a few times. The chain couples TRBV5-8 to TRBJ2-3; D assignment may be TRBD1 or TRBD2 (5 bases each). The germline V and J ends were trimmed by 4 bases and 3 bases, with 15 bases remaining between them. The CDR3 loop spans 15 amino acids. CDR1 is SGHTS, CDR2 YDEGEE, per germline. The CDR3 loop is CASSPVHGTTDTQYF. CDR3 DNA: TGTGCCAGCAGCCCTGTTCACGGGACGACAGATACGCAGTATTTT.

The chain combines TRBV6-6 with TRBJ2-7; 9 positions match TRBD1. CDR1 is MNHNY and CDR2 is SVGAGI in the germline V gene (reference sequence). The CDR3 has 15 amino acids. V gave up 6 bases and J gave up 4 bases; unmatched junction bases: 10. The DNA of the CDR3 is TGTGCCAGCAGCCAACCGGGACAGGGATTATACGAGCAGTACTTC. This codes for CASSQPGQGLYEQYF.

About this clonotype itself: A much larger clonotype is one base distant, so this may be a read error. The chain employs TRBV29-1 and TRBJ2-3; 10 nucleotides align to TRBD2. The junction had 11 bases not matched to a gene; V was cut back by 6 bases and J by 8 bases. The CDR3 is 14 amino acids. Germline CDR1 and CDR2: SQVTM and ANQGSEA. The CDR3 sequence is CSVLAGLFTGTQYF. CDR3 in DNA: TGCAGCGTACTAGCGGGACTATTCACGGGTACGCAGTATTTT.

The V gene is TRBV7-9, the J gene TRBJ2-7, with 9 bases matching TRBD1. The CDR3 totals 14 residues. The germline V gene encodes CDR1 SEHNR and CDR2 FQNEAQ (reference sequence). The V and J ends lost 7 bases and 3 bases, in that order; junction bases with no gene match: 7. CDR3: CASNDPGQGYEQYF. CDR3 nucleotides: TGTGCCAGCAACGATCCGGGACAGGGCTACGAGCAGTACTTC.

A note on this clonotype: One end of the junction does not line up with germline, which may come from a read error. In DNA, the CDR3 is TGTACCAGCAGCTTATCGGGTGGCACAAACATTCAGTACTTC. Translating it yields CTSSLSGGTNIQYF. The chain couples TRBV11-3 to TRBJ2-4; D ambiguous. This CDR3 contains 14 residues. Germline values: CDR1 SGHNT, CDR2 YENEEA.

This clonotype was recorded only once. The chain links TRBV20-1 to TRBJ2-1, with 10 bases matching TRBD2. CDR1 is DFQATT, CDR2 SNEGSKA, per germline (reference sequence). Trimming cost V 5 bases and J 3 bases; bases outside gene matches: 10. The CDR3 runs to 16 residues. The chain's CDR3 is CSAVQVSSGSYNEQFF. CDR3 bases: TGCAGTGCTGTCCAGGTATCTAGCGGGAGCTACAATGAGCAGTTCTTC.

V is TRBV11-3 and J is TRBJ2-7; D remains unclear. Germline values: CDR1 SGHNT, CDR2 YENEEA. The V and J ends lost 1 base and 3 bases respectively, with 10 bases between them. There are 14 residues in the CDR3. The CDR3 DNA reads TGTGCCAGCAGCTTAGGGGGAACCCACTACGAGCAGTACTTC. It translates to CASSLGGTHYEQYF.

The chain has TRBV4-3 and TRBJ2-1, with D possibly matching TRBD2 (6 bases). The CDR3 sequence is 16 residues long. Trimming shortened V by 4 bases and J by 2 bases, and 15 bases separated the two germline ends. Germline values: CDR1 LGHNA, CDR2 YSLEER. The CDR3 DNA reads TGCGCCAGCAGCCCTGATCGTAGCGGACCCTACAATGAGCAGTTCTTC. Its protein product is CASSPDRSGPYNEQFF.

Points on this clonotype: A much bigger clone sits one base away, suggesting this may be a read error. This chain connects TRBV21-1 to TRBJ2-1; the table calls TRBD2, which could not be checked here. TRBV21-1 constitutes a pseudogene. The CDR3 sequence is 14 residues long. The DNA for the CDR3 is TGTGCCAGCAGCCCTCATGAGTACGGGAGTATGCAGTTCTTC. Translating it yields CASSPHEYGSMQFF.

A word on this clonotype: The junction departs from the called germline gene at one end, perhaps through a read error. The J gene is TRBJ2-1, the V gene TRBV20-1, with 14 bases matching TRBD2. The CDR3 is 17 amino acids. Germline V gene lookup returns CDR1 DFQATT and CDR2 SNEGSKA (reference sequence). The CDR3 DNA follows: TGCAGTGCTAGAGCCGGGACTAGCGGGAGAAGGGGCAATGAGCGGTTCTTC. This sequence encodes CSARAGTSGRRGNERFF.

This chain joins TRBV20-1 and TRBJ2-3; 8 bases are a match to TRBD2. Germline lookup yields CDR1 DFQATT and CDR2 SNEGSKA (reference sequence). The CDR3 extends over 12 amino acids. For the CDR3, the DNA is TGCAGAGCGGGGGCCCTATTGGATACGCAGTATTTT. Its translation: CRAGALLDTQYF.

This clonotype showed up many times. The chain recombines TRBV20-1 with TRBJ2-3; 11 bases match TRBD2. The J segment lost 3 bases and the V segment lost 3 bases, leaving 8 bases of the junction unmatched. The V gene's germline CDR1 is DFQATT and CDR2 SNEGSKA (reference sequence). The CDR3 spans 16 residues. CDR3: CSARGASGRWTDTQYF. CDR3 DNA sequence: TGCAGTGCTAGGGGCGCTAGCGGGAGGTGGACAGATACGCAGTATTTT.

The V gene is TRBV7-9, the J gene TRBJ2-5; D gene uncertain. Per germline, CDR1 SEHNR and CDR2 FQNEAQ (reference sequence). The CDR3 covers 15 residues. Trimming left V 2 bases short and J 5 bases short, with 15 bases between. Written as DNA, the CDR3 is TGTGCCAGCAGCTTAAACCCTAGGCCCGGGGAGACCCAGTACTTC. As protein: CASSLNPRPGETQYF. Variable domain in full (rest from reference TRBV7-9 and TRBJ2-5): DTGVSQNPRHKITKRGQNVTFRCDPISEHNRLYWYRQTLGQGPEFLTYFQNEAQLEKSRLLSDRFSAERPKGSFSTLEIQRTEQGDSAMYLCASSLNPRPGETQYFGPGTRLLVL.

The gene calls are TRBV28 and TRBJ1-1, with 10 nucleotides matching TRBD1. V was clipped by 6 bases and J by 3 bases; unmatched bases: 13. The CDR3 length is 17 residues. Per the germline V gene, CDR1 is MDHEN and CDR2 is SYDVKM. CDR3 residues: CASSPETGGVWDTEAFF. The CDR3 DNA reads TGTGCCAGCAGCCCCGAGACAGGGGGCGTGTGGGACACTGAAGCTTTCTTT.

The DNA of the CDR3 is TGTGCCAGCAGTTTAGGGCTTTCCGGCTATGGCTACACCTTC. It specifies CASSLGLSGYGYTF. The chain couples TRBV28 to TRBJ1-2, with D uncertain. V dropped 2 bases and J dropped 4 bases, with 11 bases sitting between them. CDR3 size: 14 residues. The germline gives CDR1 MDHEN, CDR2 SYDVKM.

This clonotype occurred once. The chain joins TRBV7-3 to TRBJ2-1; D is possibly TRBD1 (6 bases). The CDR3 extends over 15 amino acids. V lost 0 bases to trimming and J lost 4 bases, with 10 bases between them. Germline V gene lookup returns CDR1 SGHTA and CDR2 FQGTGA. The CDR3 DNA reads TGTGCCAGCAGCTTAACGAAGGACAGTTACAATGAGCAGTTCTTC. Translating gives CASSLTKDSYNEQFF.

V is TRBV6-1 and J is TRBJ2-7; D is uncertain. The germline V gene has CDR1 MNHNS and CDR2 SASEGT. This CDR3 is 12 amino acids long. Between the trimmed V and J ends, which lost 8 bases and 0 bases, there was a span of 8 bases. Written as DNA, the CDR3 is TGTGCCAGCGGGCCCTACTCCTACGAGCAGTACTTC. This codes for CASGPYSYEQYF.

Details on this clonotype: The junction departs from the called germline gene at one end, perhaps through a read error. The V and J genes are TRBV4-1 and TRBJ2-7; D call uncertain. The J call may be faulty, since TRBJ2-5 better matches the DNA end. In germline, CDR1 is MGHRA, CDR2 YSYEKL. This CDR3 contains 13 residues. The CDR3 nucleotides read TGCGCCGGCAGCCAAGATTGGGGAGAGACCCAGTACTTC. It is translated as CAGSQDWGETQYF.

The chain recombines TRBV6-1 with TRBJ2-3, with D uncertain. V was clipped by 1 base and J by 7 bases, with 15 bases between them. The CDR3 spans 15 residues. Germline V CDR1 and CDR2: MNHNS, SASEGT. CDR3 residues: CASSEGGPTGHTQYF. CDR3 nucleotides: TGTGCCAGCAGTGAAGGTGGGCCGACCGGGCATACGCAGTATTTT.